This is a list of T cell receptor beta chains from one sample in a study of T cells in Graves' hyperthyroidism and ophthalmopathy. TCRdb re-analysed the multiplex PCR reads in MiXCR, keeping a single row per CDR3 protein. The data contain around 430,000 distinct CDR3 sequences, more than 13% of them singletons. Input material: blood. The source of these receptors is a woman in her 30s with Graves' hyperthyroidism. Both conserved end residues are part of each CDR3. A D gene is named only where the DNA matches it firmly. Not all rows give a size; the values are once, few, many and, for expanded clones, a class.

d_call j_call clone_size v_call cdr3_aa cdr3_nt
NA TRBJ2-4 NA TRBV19 CASSTAVGAKNIQYF TGTGCCAGTAGTACGGCGGTCGGAGCCAAAAACATTCAGTACTTC
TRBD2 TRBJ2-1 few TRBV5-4 CASTLRKREGSDEQFF TGTGCCAGCACCCTCAGGAAGCGGGAGGGGTCCGATGAGCAGTTCTTC
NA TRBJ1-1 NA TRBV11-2 CASSLVRLTNTEAFF TGTGCCAGCAGCTTAGTGCGACTTACGAACACTGAAGCTTTCTTT
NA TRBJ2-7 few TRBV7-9 CASSLPGHNYEQYF TGTGCCAGCAGCTTACCGGGTCATAACTACGAGCAGTACTTC
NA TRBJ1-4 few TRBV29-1 CSVVDRANEKLFF TGCAGCGTTGTGGACAGAGCTAATGAAAAACTGTTTTTT
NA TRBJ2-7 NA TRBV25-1 CASGRGSAYEQYF TGTGCCAGCGGCAGGGGATCGGCCTACGAGCAGTACTTC
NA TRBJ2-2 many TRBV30 CAWRSRADTGELFF TGTGCCTGGAGGTCCAGGGCTGACACCGGGGAGCTGTTTTTT
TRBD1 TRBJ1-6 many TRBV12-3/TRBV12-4 CASSPTGSSYNSPLHF TGTGCCAGCAGTCCGACAGGGAGCTCCTATAATTCACCCCTCCACTTT
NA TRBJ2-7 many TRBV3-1 CASSSTPTYEQYF TGTGCCAGCAGCTCGACTCCAACCTACGAGCAGTACTTC
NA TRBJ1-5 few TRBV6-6 CASSYSVRGRYSNQPQHF TGTGCCAGCAGTTACTCGGTCCGCGGGAGGTATAGCAATCAGCCCCAGCATTTT
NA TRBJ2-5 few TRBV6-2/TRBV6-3 CASSRNPQETQYF TGTGCCAGTTCCCGAAACCCACAAGAGACCCAGTACTTC
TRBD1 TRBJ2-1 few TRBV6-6 CASSYSGQGSYNEQFF TGTGCCAGCAGTTACTCTGGACAGGGGTCCTACAATGAGCAGTTCTTC
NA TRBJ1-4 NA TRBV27 CASTSTLGSHEKLFF TGTGCCAGCACGTCGACCCTAGGGAGCCATGAAAAACTGTTTTTT
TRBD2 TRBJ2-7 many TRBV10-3 CAISESFGGRAYEQYF TGTGCCATCAGTGAGTCGTTTGGCGGGAGGGCCTACGAGCAGTACTTC
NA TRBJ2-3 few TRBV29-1 CSVEGVVRGSTDTQYF TGCAGCGTTGAAGGGGTAGTCAGGGGTAGCACAGATACGCAGTATTTT
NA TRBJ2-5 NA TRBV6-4 CATLRQQETQYF TGTGCCACCCTCCGGCAGCAAGAGACCCAGTACTTC
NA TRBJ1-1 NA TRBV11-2 CASSFGERAEAFF TGTGCCAGCAGCTTCGGAGAAAGGGCTGAAGCTTTCTTT
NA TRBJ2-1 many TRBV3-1 CASSQDSNSPVFPQFF TGTGCCAGCAGCCAAGACTCGAATAGCCCCGTTTTCCCTCAGTTCTTC
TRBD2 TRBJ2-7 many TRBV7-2 CASSGGVSSGSAYEQYF TGTGCCAGCAGCGGAGGAGTTTCTAGCGGGAGCGCCTACGAGCAGTACTTC
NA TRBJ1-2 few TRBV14 CASSMTDYGYTF TGTGCCAGCAGCATGACAGACTATGGCTACACCTTC
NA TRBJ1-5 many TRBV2 CASSAGSNQPQHF TGTGCCAGCAGTGCGGGCAGCAATCAGCCCCAGCATTTT
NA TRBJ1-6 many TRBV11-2 CASSLITVSSPLHF TGTGCCAGCAGCTTAATCACAGTATCTTCACCCCTCCACTTT
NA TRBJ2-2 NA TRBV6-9 CASSYTTSGELFF TGTGCCAGCAGTTACACGACTAGCGGGGAGCTGTTTTTT
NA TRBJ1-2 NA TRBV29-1 CSVVTTGYGYTF TGCAGCGTTGTCACAACTGGTTATGGCTACACCTTC
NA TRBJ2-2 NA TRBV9 CASSPRTSNTGELFF TGTGCCAGCAGCCCCCGGACCTCGAACACCGGGGAGCTGTTTTTT
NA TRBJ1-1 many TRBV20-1 CSASRLGEAFF TGCAGTGCTAGCAGGCTGGGTGAAGCTTTCTTT